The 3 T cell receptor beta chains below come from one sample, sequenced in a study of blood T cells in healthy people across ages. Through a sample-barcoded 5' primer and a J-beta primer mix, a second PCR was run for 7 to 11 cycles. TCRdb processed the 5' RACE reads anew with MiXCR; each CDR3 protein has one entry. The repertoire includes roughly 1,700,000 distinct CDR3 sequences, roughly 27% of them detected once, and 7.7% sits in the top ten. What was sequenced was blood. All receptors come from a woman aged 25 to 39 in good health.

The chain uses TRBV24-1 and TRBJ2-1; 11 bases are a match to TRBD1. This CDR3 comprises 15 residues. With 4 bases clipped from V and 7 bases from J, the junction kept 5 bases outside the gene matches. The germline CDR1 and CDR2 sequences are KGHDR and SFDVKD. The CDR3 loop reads CATSDGQGACNEQFF. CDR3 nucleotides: TGTGCCACCAGTGACGGACAGGGGGCGTGTAATGAGCAGTTCTTC.

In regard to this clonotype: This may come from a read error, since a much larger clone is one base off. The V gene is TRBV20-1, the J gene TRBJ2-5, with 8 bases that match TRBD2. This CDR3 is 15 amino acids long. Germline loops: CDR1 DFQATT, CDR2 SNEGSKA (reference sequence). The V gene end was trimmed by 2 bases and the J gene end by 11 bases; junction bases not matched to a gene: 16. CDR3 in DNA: TGCAGTGCTAGATTAAGACTAGCGATCAACAATGAGCAGTACTTC. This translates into CSARLRLAINNEQYF.

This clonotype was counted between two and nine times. Written as DNA, the CDR3 is TGCGCCAGCAGCTTGGGGTACACAGGGGCTAGCACAGATACGCAGTATTTT. Its translation is CASSLGYTGASTDTQYF. The V gene is TRBV5-1, the J gene TRBJ2-3; TRBD1 matches at 7 bases. The CDR3 has 17 residues. Germline V gene sequence: CDR1 SGHRS, CDR2 YFSETQ. V was pared by 0 bases and J by 0 bases, with 7 bases of the junction left unmatched.